This note documents a single TCR beta chain sequence. Its antigen is unknown. This sample is drawn from a study of cytotoxic CD8 clonotypes in ibrutinib-treated CLL. Overall study context: Response sampling took place at median roughly 12 months of treatment, range 6 to 36. Average yields of 255,043 productive templates and 75,000 to 100,000 productive rearrangements characterized the samples.

The study's findings and limits: Upon ibrutinib response clonality rose, and upon progression it fell back toward baseline.

The CDR3 covers 15 residues. Germline values: CDR1 SGHTA, CDR2 FQGNSA. The ends lost 5 bases at V and 0 bases at J; junction bases unmatched: 4. TCRdb's table, derived via immunoSEQ multiplex PCR, lists solely in-frame clones and lacks some. The sample includes 29,000 or so clones, 75% to 80% seen only once; the top ten take around half. The input for sequencing was PBMCs, taken after 36 months of ibrutinib treatment. The TCR originated in a human donor with chronic lymphocytic leukemia. J is TRBJ2-7 and V is TRBV7-2; 10 bases align to TRBD1. CDR3 DNA: TGTGCCAGCAGCCTAGACAGGGGGCTCTCCTACGAGCAGTACTTC. Translating gives CASSLDRGLSYEQYF.